This paragraph covers one TCR beta chain sequence. Its antigen is not identified. The junction differs from germline at one of its ends, possibly a read error. Read coverage stops 3 residues before the CDR3 terminus; the germline J gene supplies the remainder. This entry is derived from a study of T cells in women clearing cervical HPV infection. Overall study context: Controls' single incident HPV16 infection cleared within 12 months without precancer. Study-level points and caveats: Richness differences could reflect unmeasured T-cell content per sample. CIN3+ cases had significantly higher TCR richness than controls; evenness did not differ.

Only in-frame clones appear in the TCRdb table, and some are missing; sequencing was by immunoSEQ multiplex PCR. In all, the sample yields approximately 24,000 clones. This CDR3 comprises 14 residues. Germline V gene data show CDR1 as SGHAT and CDR2 as FQNNGV. Prevalent HPV16 infections were excluded; only incident single HPV16 infections included. The V call is TRBV11-2, the J call TRBJ2-7; maybe TRBD1 (6 bases). The sample consisted of blood buffy coat. This TCR was sampled from a woman between 18 and 70 years old with a cervical HPV16 infection that either progressed to CIN3+ or cleared (not recorded which). CDR3 DNA, as far as it was read: TGTGCCGGCAGCTTTTCCGCAGGGGCCCACGAG. Translating it yields CAGSFSAGAHE. Given in full, the CDR3 is CAGSFSAGAHEQYF.